The 13 T cell receptor beta chains given below trace back to one sample, sequenced in a study of lymphopenia after photon versus proton radiotherapy. Sequencing was performed with immunoSEQ multiplex PCR; in TCRdb, only in-frame clones are kept and a portion is missing. The table records about 58,000 clones, about 81% of them present only once. Specimen: peripheral blood, collected from a patient treated with proton-based radiotherapy. The receptors shown here come from a man in his sixties with pancreatic cancer.

V gene TRBV13 combines with J gene TRBJ2-2, with TRBD2 matching over 13 bases. The CDR3 is 18 residues long. From germline, CDR1 is PRHDT and CDR2 FYEKMQ (reference sequence). Unmatched junction bases numbered 1, after V lost 0 bases and J lost 0 bases. The CDR3 sequence: CASSLGGLAGPNTGELFF. The CDR3 nucleotides are TGTGCCAGCAGCTTAGGGGGACTAGCGGGGCCGAACACCGGGGAGCTGTTTTTT.

V and J are TRBV27 and TRBJ2-7; D may be TRBD2 (6 bases). CDR1 is MNHEY, CDR2 SMNVEV, per germline (reference sequence). Trimming cost V 6 bases and J 3 bases, with 15 bases left between them. The CDR3 contains 14 residues. This CDR3 reads CASRITGVGYEQYF. In nucleotides, the CDR3 is TGTGCCAGCAGGATAACGGGAGTCGGCTACGAGCAGTACTTC.

The V and J genes are TRBV6-1 and TRBJ2-7; D may match TRBD1 or TRBD2 (5 bases each). This CDR3 is built from 14 residues. The germline gives CDR1 MNHNS, CDR2 SASEGT. V lost 4 bases and J 6 bases, leaving 16 bases between the germline ends. CDR3 region: CASSAPGRPGEQYF. CDR3 DNA sequence: TGTGCCAGCAGTGCCCCGGGACGGCCAGGCGAGCAGTACTTC.

V gene TRBV29-1 combines with J gene TRBJ2-5, with a weak D call TRBD1 (6 bases). The CDR3 totals 13 residues. The germline gives CDR1 SQVTM, CDR2 ANQGSEA. V was cut by 7 bases and J by 5 bases, with 17 bases left in between. Written as DNA, the CDR3 is TGCAGCGCACGGCGAGGGGGTCCGGAGACCCAGTACTTC. Protein sequence: CSARRGGPETQYF.

The sample holds one count of this clone. The V and J genes are TRBV5-1 and TRBJ2-7, with 10 bases fitting TRBD1. The V segment lost 5 bases and the J segment 5 bases; nucleotides outside the gene matches: 10. CDR1 SGHRS and CDR2 YFSETQ come from the germline V gene. The CDR3 is 15 amino acids. As DNA, the CDR3 is TGCGCCAGCAGGGTCTGGGGACAGGGGTCTGACGAGCAGTACTTC. As protein: CASRVWGQGSDEQYF.

V usage is TRBV28 and J usage is TRBJ1-5; possibly TRBD1 for D (6 bases). The V gene lost 5 bases and the J gene lost 4 bases, with 15 bases spanning the gap. Germline assignment: CDR1 MDHEN and CDR2 SYDVKM. The CDR3 has 15 amino acids. The CDR3 here is CASSPADRPNQPQHF. In DNA form, the CDR3 reads TGTGCCAGCAGTCCTGCCGACAGGCCTAATCAGCCCCAGCATTTT.

The genes are TRBV28 and TRBJ2-3; 15 nucleotides agree with TRBD2. The CDR3 runs to 15 residues. The germline CDR1 and CDR2 sequences are MDHEN and SYDVKM. Germline trimming cut 7 bases from V and 7 bases from J; bases unmatched to any gene: 6. CDR3 nucleotides: TGTGCCAGCACGAGCGGGACTAGCGGGAGGTATACGCAGTATTTT. Protein sequence: CASTSGTSGRYTQYF.

V usage is TRBV19 and J usage is TRBJ1-2; 11 bases are a match to TRBD1. Germline V gene lookup returns CDR1 LNHDA and CDR2 SQIVND (reference sequence). V dropped 0 bases and J dropped 7; count of bases not matched to a gene: 4. This CDR3 comprises 15 residues. CDR3 in DNA: TGTGCCAGTAGTATAGACGGACAGGGGGCGAGTGGCTACACCTTC. Translation: CASSIDGQGASGYTF.

The gene calls are TRBV25-1 and TRBJ1-4; perhaps TRBD1 as D (6 bases). This CDR3 contains 13 residues. Per germline, CDR1 MGHDK and CDR2 SYGVNS. The V and J ends lost 3 bases and 8 bases respectively, with 10 bases between them. The DNA for the CDR3 is TGTGCCAGCAGTGATAGGGGGGAGGAAAAACTGTTTTTT. Translation gives CASSDRGEEKLFF.

The sample holds a few counts of this clone. The chain carries TRBV5-6 and TRBJ1-3; D not resolved. Trimming removed 3 bases from V and 0 bases from J, with 13 bases in between. There are 16 residues in the CDR3. Germline CDR1 and CDR2: SGHDT and YYEEEE. The CDR3 is CASSSPYGFSGNTIYF. The CDR3 DNA is TGTGCCAGCAGCTCGCCTTATGGGTTCTCTGGAAACACCATATATTTT.

The chain combines TRBV7-8 with TRBJ2-7; 7 nucleotides match TRBD1. This CDR3 has 21 residues. CDR1 and CDR2 from the germline V gene are SGHVS and FQNEAQ. V shed 1 base, J shed 2 bases, and the junction held 23 bases outside the gene matches. CDR3: CASSLVPRRDRAVRRTYEQYF. The CDR3 DNA reads as TGTGCCAGCAGCTTAGTCCCCCGGCGTGACAGGGCGGTAAGAAGGACCTACGAGCAGTACTTC.

V and J are TRBV28 and TRBJ1-2, with D possibly TRBD1 on 6 matching bases. The CDR3 loop spans 14 amino acids. The ends were cut back, 4 bases at V and 6 bases at J, with 15 bases in the middle. CDR1 is MDHEN and CDR2 is SYDVKM in the germline V gene. The CDR3 region is CASSSRRQGNGYTF. DNA of the CDR3: TGTGCCAGCAGTTCCCGGAGGCAGGGGAATGGCTACACCTTC.

The gene calls are TRBV23-1 and TRBJ2-7, with 10 positions matching TRBD1. TRBV23-1 is designated an ORF whose function remains uncertain. Losses at the gene ends were 4 bases for V and 7 bases for J; bases not matched to a gene: 7. There are 14 residues in the CDR3. CDR3 sequence: CASSPDRGATEQYF. CDR3 coding DNA: TGCGCCAGCAGTCCGGACAGGGGGGCGACAGAGCAGTACTTC.